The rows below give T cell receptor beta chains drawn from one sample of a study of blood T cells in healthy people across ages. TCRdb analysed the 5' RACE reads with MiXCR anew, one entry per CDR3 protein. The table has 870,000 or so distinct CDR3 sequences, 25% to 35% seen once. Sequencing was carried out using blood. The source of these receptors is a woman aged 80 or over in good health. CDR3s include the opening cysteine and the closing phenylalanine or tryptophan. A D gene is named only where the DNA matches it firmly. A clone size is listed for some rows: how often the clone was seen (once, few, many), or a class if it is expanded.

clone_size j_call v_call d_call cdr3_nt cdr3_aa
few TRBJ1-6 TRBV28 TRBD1 TGTGCCAGCCTCGAGGGGACAGGGAATAATTCACCCCTCCACTTT CASLEGTGNNSPLHF
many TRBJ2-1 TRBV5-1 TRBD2 TGCGCCAGCAGCTTCGGACTAGCGGGGGGCGGATATGAGCAGTTCTTC CASSFGLAGGGYEQFF
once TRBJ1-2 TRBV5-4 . TGTGCCGGCAGCCTCGGACTGAACTATGGCTACACCTTC CAGSLGLNYGYTF
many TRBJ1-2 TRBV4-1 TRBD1 TGCGCCAGCAGCCAAGGACAGGGTTTGTTCCGCGGCTACACCTTC CASSQGQGLFRGYTF
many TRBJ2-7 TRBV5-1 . TGCGCCAGCAGGGCTACAGGGTCAGGCGAGCAGTACTTC CASRATGSGEQYF
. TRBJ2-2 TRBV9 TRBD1 TGTGCCAGCAGCGTAAGATCGGGACAGGGGGCGCCCGGGGAGCTGTTTTTT CASSVRSGQGAPGELFF
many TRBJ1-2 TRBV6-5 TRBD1 TGTGCCAGCAGTTCCGGGACAGAAAATGGCTACACCTTC CASSSGTENGYTF
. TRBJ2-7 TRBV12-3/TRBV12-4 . TGTGCCAGCAGTCCCTCAGACGGTCTCGAGCAGTACTTC CASSPSDGLEQYF
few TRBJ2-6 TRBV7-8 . TGTGCCAACAGCCCAGGTTTGGTGAACTCTGGGGCCAACGTCCTGACTTTC CANSPGLVNSGANVLTF
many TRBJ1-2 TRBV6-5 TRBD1 TGTGCCAGCAGTTACTTGGGACAGTTAGGCGGCTACACCTTC CASSYLGQLGGYTF
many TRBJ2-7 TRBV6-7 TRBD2 TGTGCCAGCACCCCCGGGACTAGAGAGACCTACGAGCAGTACTTC CASTPGTRETYEQYF
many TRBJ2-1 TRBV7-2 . TGTGCCAGCAGCTTAGCTTCTGGGGGGTCTTACAATGAGCAGTTCTTC CASSLASGGSYNEQFF
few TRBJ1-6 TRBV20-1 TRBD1 TGCAGTGCCCTATCCGGGACAGGGGATAATTCACCCCTCCACTTT CSALSGTGDNSPLHF
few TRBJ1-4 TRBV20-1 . TGCAGTGCCGAGAGACCGGGATCCCCTGAAAAACTGTTTTTT CSAERPGSPEKLFF
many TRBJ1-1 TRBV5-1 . TGCGCCAGCAGCTTGCAGGGACTTCGCATGAACACTGAAGCTTTCTTT CASSLQGLRMNTEAFF
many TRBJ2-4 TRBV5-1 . TGCGCCAGCAGCTTGGAAGGCGGCAGCAGCTTAGCCAAAAACATTCAGTACTTC CASSLEGGSSLAKNIQYF
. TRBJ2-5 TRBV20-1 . TGCAGTGCTAGAGATCAAGGCCCTGAGACCCAGTACTTC CSARDQGPETQYF
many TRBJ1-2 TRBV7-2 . TGTGCCAGCCTCGCGGGCGGAAAACTAGATGGCTACACCTTC CASLAGGKLDGYTF
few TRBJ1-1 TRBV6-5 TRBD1 TGTGCCAGCAGCGGGACAGGGTGGATGAACACTGAAGCTTTCTTT CASSGTGWMNTEAFF
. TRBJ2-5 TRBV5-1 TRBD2 TGCGCCAGCAGTCTCGGGGGACTATCTTCTTTAAGGGAGACCCAGTACTTC CASSLGGLSSLRETQYF
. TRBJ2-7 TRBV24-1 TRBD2 TGTGCCACCAGTCCTCGGGGAGGGTACTACGAGCAGTACTTC CATSPRGGYYEQYF
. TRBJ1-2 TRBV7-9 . TGTGCCAGCAGCCCCCCTCCGCGGGCCTACACCTTC CASSPPPRAYTF
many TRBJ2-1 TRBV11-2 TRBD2 TGTGCCAGCAGCCCCTCCGGCCAGCGGGGCAGCAATGAGCAGTTCTTC CASSPSGQRGSNEQFF